This T cell receptor beta chain was identified during a study of regulatory T cells in long-lasting Graves disease. Stated time point: newly diagnosed GD, antithyroid drugs for less than 3 months. PBMC-extracted RNA yielded the TCR library. This clonotype was observed many times. The CDR3 consists of 19 residues. V was shortened by 5 bases and J by 5 bases, with 30 bases between the two germline ends. Combining iRepertoire HTBI primers with Arm-PCR of CDR3 regions, the authors built TCR beta libraries. TCRdb re-called the multiplex PCR reads through MiXCR, storing one row per CDR3 protein. The table includes fewer than 350,000 distinct CDR3 sequences, 15% to 20% detected once.

V is TRBV12-3 or TRBV12-4 and J is TRBJ2-5; maybe TRBD1 (7 bases). This TCR derives from a female donor with Graves disease. The sample consisted of peripheral blood mononuclear cells (PBMCs), taken at new diagnosis, from a patient treated with antithyroid drugs. CDR3 sequence (DNA): TGTGCCAGCAGTGCGGGACAGCGGTTTGCCTCAATAAAACCGGAGACCCAGTACTTC. It yields the protein CASSAGQRFASIKPETQYF.